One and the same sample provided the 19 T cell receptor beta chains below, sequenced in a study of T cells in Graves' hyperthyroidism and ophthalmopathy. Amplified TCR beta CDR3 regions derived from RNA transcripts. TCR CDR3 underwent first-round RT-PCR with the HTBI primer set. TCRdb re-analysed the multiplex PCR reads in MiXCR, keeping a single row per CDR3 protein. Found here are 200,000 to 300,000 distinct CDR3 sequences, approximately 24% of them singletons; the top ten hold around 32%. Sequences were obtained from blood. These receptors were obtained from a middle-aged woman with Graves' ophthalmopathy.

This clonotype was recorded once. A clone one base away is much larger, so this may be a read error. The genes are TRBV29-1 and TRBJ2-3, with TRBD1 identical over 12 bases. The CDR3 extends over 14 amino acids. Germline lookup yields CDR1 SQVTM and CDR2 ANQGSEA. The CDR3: CSAAGTGGTDTRYF. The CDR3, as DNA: TGCAGCGCTGCTGGGACAGGGGGCACAGATACGCGGTATTTT.

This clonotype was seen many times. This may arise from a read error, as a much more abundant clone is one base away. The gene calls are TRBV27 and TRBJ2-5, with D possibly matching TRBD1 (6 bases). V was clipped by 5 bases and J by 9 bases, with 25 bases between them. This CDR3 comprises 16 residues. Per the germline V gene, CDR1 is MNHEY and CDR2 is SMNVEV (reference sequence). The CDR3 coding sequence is TGTGCCAGCAGTCCCCCGACAGGCCCGCAATCTTTGGCCCAGTACTTC. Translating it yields CASSPPTGPQSLAQYF.

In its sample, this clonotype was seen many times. CDR3 amino acids: CAISEMALGRETQYF. The CDR3 DNA is TGTGCCATCAGTGAGATGGCCCTGGGGAGGGAGACCCAGTACTTC. This chain joins TRBV10-3 and TRBJ2-5; D might be TRBD2 (6 bases). Germline V gene sequence: CDR1 ENHRY, CDR2 SYGVKD. The V and J ends lost 2 bases and 5 bases respectively, with 15 bases between them. The CDR3 sequence is 15 residues long.

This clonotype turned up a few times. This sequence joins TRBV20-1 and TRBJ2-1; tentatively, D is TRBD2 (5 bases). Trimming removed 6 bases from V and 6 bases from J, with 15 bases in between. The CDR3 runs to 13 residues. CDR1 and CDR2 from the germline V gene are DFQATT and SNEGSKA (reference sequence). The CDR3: CSAPGSTFNEQFF. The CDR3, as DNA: TGCAGTGCCCCGGGATCTACTTTCAATGAGCAGTTCTTC.

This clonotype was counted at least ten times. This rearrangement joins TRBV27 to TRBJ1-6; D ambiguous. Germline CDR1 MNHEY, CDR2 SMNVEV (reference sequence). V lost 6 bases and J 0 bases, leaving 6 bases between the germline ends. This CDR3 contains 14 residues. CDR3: CASSYSSYNSPLHF. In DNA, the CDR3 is TGTGCCAGCAGCTACAGCTCCTATAATTCACCCCTCCACTTT.

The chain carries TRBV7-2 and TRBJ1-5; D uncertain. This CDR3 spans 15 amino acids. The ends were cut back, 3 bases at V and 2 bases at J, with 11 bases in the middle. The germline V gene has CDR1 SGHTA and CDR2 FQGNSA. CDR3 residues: CASSFGKVGNQPQHF. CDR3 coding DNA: TGTGCCAGCAGCTTCGGAAAGGTTGGCAATCAGCCCCAGCATTTT.

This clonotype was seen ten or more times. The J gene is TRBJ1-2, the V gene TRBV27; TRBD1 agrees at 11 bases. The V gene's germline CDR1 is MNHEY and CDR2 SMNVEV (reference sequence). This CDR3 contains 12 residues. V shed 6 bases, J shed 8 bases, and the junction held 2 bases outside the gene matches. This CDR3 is CASRGTGGGYTF. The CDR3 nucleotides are TGTGCCAGCAGGGGGACAGGGGGAGGCTACACCTTC.

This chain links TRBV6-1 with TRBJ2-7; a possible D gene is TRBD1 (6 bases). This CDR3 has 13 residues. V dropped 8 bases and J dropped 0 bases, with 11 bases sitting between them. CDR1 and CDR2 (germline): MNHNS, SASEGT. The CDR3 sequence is CASSTRGSYEQYF. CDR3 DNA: TGTGCCAGCTCCACCAGGGGCTCCTACGAGCAGTACTTC.

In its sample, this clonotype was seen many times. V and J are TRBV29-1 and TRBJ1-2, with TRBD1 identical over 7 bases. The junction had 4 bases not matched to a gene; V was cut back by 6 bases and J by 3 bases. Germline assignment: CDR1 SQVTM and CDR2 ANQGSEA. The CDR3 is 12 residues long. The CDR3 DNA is TGCAGCGTCTATGGGACAGACTATGGCTACACCTTC. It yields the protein CSVYGTDYGYTF.

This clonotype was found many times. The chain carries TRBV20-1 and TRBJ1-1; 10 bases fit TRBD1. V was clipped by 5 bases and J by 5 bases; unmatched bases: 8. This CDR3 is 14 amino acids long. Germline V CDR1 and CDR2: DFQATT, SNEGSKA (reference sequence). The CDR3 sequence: CSAPRQGAGTEAFF. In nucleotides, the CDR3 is TGCAGTGCTCCCCGACAGGGGGCGGGGACTGAAGCTTTCTTT.

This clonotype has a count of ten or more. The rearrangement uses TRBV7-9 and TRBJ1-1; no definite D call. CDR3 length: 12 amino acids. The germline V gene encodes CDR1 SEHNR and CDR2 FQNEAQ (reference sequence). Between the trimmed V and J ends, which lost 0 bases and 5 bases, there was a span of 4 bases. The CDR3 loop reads CASSLAVTEAFF. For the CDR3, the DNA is TGTGCCAGCAGCTTAGCGGTGACTGAAGCTTTCTTT.

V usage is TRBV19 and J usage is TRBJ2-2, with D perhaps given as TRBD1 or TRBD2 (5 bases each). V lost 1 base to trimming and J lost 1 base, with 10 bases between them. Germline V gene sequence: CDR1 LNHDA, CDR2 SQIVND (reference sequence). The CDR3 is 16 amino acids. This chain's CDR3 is CASSIGGTKNTGELFF. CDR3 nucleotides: TGTGCCAGTAGTATAGGAGGGACGAAGAACACCGGGGAGCTGTTTTTT.

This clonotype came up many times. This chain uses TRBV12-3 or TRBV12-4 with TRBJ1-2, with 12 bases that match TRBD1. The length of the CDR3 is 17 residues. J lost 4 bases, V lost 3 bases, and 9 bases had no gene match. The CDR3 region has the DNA TGTGCCAGCAGTTTGGGACAGGGGGCGCCTCTAGGCTATGGCTACACCTTC. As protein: CASSLGQGAPLGYGYTF.

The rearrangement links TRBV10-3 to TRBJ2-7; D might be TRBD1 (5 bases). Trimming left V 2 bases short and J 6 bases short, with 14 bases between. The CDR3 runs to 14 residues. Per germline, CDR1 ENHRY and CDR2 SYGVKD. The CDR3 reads CAISESGREGEQYF. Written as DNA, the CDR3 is TGTGCCATCAGTGAGAGTGGCAGGGAAGGCGAGCAGTACTTC.

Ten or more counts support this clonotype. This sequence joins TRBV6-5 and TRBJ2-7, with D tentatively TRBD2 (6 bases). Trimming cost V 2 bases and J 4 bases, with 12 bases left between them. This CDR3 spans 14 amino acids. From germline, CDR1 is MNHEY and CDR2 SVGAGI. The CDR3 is CASSYMAGRYEQYF. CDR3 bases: TGTGCCAGCAGTTACATGGCGGGACGATACGAGCAGTACTTC.

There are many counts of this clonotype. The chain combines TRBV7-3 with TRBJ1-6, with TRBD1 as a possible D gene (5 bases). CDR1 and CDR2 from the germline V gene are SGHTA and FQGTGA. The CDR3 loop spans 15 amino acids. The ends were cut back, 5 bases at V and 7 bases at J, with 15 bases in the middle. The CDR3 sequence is CASSQTDSGNSPLHF. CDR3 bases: TGTGCCAGCAGCCAAACCGACAGTGGCAATTCACCCCTCCACTTT.

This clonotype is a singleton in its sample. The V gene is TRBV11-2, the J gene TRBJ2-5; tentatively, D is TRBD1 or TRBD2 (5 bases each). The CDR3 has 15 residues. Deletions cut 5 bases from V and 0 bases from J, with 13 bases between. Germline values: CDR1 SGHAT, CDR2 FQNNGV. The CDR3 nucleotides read TGTGCCAGCAGCCCCGGGACCGCGTACCAAGAGACCCAGTACTTC. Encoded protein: CASSPGTAYQETQYF. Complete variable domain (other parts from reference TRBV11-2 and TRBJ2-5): EAGVAQSPRYKIIEKRQSVAFWCNPISGHATLYWYQQILGQGPKLLIQFQNNGVVDDSQLPKDRFSAERLKGVDSTLKIQPAKLEDSAVYLCASSPGTAYQETQYFGPGTRLLVL.

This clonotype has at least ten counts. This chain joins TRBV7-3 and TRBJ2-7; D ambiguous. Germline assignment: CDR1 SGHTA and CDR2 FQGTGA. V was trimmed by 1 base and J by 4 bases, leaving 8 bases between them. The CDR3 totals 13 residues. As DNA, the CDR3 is TGTGCCAGCAGCTTAATGGGGTCTTACGAGCAGTACTTC. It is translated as CASSLMGSYEQYF.

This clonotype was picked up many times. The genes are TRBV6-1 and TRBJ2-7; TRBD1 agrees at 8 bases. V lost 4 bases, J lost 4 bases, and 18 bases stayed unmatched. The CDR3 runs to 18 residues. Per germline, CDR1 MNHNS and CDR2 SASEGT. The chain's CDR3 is CASSAAGGAPDGPYEQYF. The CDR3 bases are TGTGCCAGCAGTGCCGCAGGGGGCGCTCCTGATGGACCTTACGAGCAGTACTTC.